This T cell receptor beta chain stems from a study of quantifying T cell responses using KT2 cells. Study in general: Reverse transcription used primers in the TCR alpha and beta constant regions. A predetermined fluorescence threshold ended the second PCR, run as a qPCR.

A single-stranded UMI oligo with SP2 sequence was ligated to cDNA 3' ends. The first PCR ran three to four cycles with an equimolar RC1.1 and RC1.2 beta primer mix. Each CDR3 protein is one row after TCRdb ran MiXCR on the UMI-ligation and nested PCR reads. The data hold around 56,000 distinct CDR3 sequences, with around 12% observed a single time. CDR3 length equals 15 residues. J was trimmed by 7 bases and V by 0 bases; bases with no gene match: 2. CDR1 and CDR2 (germline): SGDLS, YYNGEE. Sequences were obtained from PBMCs spiked with cells of the T cell clone KT2. The receptor comes from a human donor. The J gene is TRBJ2-1, the V gene TRBV9, with 12 bases that match TRBD2. CDR3 sequence reads: CASSVGLAGGNEQFF. The CDR3 region has the DNA TGTGCCAGCAGCGTAGGGCTAGCGGGAGGGAATGAGCAGTTCTTC.